A single sample gave rise to the 10 T cell receptor beta chains below, sequenced in a study of preoperative IRX-2 immunotherapy in early breast cancer. Sample treatment: preoperative locoregional IRX-2 cytokine immunotherapy. The repertoire was sequenced with immunoSEQ multiplex PCR; TCRdb's copy has only in-frame clones and lacks some. The sample lists 10,000 to 15,000 clones, roughly 93% seen once, with around 28% in the top ten. The biological material was taken from a patient treated with IRX-2 immunotherapy. These receptors were obtained from a human donor with breast cancer.

The chain carries TRBV18 and TRBJ1-1; D possibly corresponds to TRBD1 (6 bases). Germline loops: CDR1 KGHSH, CDR2 LQKENI. Trimming pared 3 bases from V and 4 bases from J, leaving 15 bases between. This CDR3 spans 15 amino acids. The CDR3 DNA sequence: TGTGCCAGCTCACCCGTGCAACTACAGGGCACTGAAGCTTTCTTT. Amino acids: CASSPVQLQGTEAFF.

This chain joins TRBV10-1 and TRBJ2-2; no firm D call. V lost 4 bases, J lost 4 bases, and 13 bases lay in between. Germline V gives CDR1 WNHNN, CDR2 SYGVQD (reference sequence). This CDR3 region has 15 residues. This chain's CDR3 is CASSVSSGSTGELFF. The CDR3 DNA sequence: TGCGCCAGCAGTGTCTCGTCCGGTAGCACCGGGGAGCTGTTTTTT.

In this sample, this clone turned up once. V and J are TRBV5-1 and TRBJ1-3; D is uncertain. V dropped 0 bases and J dropped 8 bases, with 9 bases sitting between them. Per the germline V gene, CDR1 is SGHRS and CDR2 is YFSETQ. The CDR3 runs to 13 residues. In nucleotides, the CDR3 is TGCGCCAGCAGCTTGGGTGATCGTGACACCATATATTTT. As protein: CASSLGDRDTIYF.

CDR3 sequence: CASTAGGEGADTQYF. For the CDR3, the DNA is TGTGCCAGCACCGCGGGGGGCGAAGGCGCAGATACGCAGTATTTT. The chain uses TRBV9 and TRBJ2-3; 8 nucleotides agree with TRBD2. The J segment lost 4 bases and the V segment lost 6 bases, leaving 10 bases of the junction unmatched. CDR3 size: 15 residues. From germline, CDR1 is SGDLS and CDR2 YYNGEE.

This clone has more than one count but fewer than ten. The gene calls are TRBV7-8 and TRBJ1-6, with TRBD1 as a possible D gene (6 bases). The CDR3 loop spans 14 amino acids. Trimming took off 1 base at V and 10 bases at J, with 11 bases between the two ends. Germline V gene lookup returns CDR1 SGHVS and CDR2 FQNEAQ. CDR3 in DNA: TGTGCCAGCAGCTTAGAGCAGGGGAGCTCACCCCTCCACTTT. Protein sequence: CASSLEQGSSPLHF.

The chain joins TRBV25-1 to TRBJ2-1; D gene uncertain. The V gene lost 7 bases and the J gene lost 0 bases, with 7 bases spanning the gap. The germline V gene has CDR1 MGHDK and CDR2 SYGVNS. The CDR3 is made up of 13 amino acids. CDR3 bases: TGTGCCAGCAAAGGCACCTCCTACAATGAGCAGTTCTTC. Amino acid sequence: CASKGTSYNEQFF.

The chain has TRBV9 and TRBJ2-3; 8 nucleotides align to TRBD2. The germline gives CDR1 SGDLS, CDR2 YYNGEE. This CDR3 is 15 amino acids long. The ends lost 0 bases at V and 1 base at J; junction bases unmatched: 1. CDR3 sequence: CASSVGRGGTDTQYF. The CDR3 nucleotides are TGTGCCAGCAGCGTAGGGCGGGGGGGCACAGATACGCAGTATTTT.

The rearrangement uses TRBV2 and TRBJ1-5; no clear D gene. The germline V gene has CDR1 SNHLY and CDR2 FYNNEI. This CDR3 is 14 amino acids long. V was shortened by 4 bases and J by 1 base, with 8 bases between the two germline ends. CDR3 residues: CASSGYGSNQPQHF. CDR3 sequence (DNA): TGTGCCAGCAGTGGGTACGGGAGCAATCAGCCCCAGCATTTT.

The chain employs TRBV5-1 and TRBJ2-5; D is unclear. Looked up from germline, CDR1 is SGHRS and CDR2 is YFSETQ. V lost 4 bases and J lost 0, with 10 bases in between. The CDR3 totals 14 residues. Written as DNA, the CDR3 is TGCGCCAGCAGCGACGGACGGTACCAAGAGACCCAGTACTTC. It encodes CASSDGRYQETQYF.

This chain links TRBV5-1 with TRBJ2-7; 8 bases match TRBD1. V lost 3 bases and J lost 5; bases outside the gene matches: 7. The germline V gene has CDR1 SGHRS and CDR2 YFSETQ. This CDR3 spans 14 amino acids. CDR3 in amino acids: CASSSGQGPNEQYV. For the CDR3, the DNA is TGCGCCAGCAGCTCCGGACAGGGCCCTAACGAGCAGTACGTC.